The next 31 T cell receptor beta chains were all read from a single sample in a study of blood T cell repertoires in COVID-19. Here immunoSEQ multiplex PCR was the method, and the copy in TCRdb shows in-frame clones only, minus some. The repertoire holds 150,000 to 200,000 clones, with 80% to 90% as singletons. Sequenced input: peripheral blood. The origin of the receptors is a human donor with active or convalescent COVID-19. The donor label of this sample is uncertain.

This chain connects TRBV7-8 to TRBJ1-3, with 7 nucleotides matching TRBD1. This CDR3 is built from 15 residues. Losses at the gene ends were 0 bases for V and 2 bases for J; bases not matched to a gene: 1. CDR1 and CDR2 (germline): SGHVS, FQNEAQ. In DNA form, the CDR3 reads TGTGCCAGCAGCTTAGCCCAGGGGGCTGGAAACACCATATATTTT. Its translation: CASSLAQGAGNTIYF. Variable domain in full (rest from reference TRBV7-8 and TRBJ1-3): GAGVSQSPRYKVAKRGQDVALRCDPISGHVSLFWYQQALGQGPEFLTYFQNEAQLDKSGLPSDRFFAERPEGSVSTLKIQRTQQEDSAVYLCASSLAQGAGNTIYFGEGSWLTVV.

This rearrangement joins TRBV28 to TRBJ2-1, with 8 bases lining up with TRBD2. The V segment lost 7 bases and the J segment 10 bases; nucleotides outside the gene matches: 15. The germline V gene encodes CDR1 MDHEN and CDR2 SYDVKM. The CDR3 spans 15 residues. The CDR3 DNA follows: TGTGCCAGCATCCTCCCCAGCGGGGGCCGGGTAGAGCAGTTCTTC. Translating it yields CASILPSGGRVEQFF.

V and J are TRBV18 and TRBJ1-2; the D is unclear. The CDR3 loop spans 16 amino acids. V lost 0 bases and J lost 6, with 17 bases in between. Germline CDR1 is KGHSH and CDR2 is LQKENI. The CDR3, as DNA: TGTGCCAGCTCACCACCCTCTCGCGGAGCGGCTGATGGCTACACCTTC. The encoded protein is CASSPPSRGAADGYTF.

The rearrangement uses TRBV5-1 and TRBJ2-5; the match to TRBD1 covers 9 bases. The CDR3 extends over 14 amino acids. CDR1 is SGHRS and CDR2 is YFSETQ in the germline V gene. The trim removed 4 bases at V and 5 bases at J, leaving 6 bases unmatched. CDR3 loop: CASSRTGDRETQYF. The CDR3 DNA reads TGCGCCAGCAGCAGGACAGGGGATCGGGAGACCCAGTACTTC. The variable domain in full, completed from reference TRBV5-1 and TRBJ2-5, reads KAGVTQTPRYLIKTRGQQVTLSCSPISGHRSVSWYQQTPGQGLQFLFEYFSETQRNKGNFPGRFSGRQFSNSRSEMNVSTLELGDSALYLCASSRTGDRETQYFGPGTRLLVL.

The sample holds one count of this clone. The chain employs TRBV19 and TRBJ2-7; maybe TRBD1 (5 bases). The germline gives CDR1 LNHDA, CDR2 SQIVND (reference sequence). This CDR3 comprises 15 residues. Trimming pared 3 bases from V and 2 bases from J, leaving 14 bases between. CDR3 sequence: CASSITAGPTYEQYF. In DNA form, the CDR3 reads TGTGCCAGTAGTATTACGGCAGGGCCTACCTACGAGCAGTACTTC.

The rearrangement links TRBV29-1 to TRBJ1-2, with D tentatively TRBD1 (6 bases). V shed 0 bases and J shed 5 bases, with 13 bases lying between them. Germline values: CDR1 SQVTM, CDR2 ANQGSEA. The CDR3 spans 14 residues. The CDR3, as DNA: TGCAGCGTTGAAGACACGGGACAATCGTATGGCTACACCTTC. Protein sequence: CSVEDTGQSYGYTF.

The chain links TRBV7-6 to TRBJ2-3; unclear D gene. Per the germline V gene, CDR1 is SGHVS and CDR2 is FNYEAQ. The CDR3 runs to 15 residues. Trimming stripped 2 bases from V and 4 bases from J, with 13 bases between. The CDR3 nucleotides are TGTGCCAGCAGCTTATCCGCGGCCCGCCCAGATACGCAGTATTTT. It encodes CASSLSAARPDTQYF. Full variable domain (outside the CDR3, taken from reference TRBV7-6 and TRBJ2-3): GAGVSQSPRYKVTKRGQDVALRCDPISGHVSLYWYRQALGQGPEFLTYFNYEAQQDKSGLPNDRFSAERPEGSISTLTIQRTEQRDSAMYRCASSLSAARPDTQYFGPGTRLTVL.

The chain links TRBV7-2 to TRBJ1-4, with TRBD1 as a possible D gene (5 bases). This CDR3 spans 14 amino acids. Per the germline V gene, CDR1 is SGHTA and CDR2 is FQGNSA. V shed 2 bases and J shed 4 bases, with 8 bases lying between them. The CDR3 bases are TGTGCCAGCAGCTTACGGGGACTTAATGAAAAACTGTTTTTT. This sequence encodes CASSLRGLNEKLFF. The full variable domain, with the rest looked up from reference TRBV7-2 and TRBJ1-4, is GAGVSQSPSNKVTEKGKDVELRCDPISGHTALYWYRQSLGQGLEFLIYFQGNSAPDKSGLPSDRFSAERTGGSVSTLTIQRTQQEDSAVYLCASSLRGLNEKLFFGSGTQLSVL.

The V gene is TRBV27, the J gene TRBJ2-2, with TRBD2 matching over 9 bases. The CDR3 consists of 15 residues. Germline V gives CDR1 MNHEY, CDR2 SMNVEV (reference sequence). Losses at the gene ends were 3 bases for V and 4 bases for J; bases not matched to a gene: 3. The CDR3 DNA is TGTGCCAGCAGTTTTCGGACTAGCGTCACCGGGGAGCTGTTTTTT. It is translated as CASSFRTSVTGELFF.

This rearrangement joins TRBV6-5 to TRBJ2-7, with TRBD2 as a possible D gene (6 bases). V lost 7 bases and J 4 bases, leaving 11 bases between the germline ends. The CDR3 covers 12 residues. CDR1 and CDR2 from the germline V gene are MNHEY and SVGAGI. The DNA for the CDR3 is TGTGCCAGCACAGGTGGAGGGTACGAGCAGTACTTC. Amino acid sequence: CASTGGGYEQYF.

The CDR3: CASSPQGVSNQPQHF. Written as DNA, the CDR3 is TGTGCCAGCTCACCACAAGGGGTTAGCAATCAGCCCCAGCATTTT. The chain is built from TRBV18 and TRBJ1-5, with D maybe TRBD1 (5 bases). V lost 1 base and J lost 0, with 7 bases in between. CDR1 and CDR2 (germline): KGHSH, LQKENI. The CDR3 consists of 15 residues.

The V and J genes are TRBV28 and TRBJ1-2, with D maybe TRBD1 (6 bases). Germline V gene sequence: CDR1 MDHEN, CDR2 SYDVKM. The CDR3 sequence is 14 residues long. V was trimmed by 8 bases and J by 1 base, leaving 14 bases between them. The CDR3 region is CASAQTGFNYGYTF. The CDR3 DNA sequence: TGTGCCAGCGCACAAACAGGGTTTAACTATGGCTACACCTTC.

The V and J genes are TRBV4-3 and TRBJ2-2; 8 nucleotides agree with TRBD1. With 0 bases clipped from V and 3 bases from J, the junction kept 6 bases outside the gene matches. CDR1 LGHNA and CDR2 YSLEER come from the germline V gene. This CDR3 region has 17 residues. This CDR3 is CASSQDWGQAYTGELFF. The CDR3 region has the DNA TGCGCCAGCAGCCAAGATTGGGGACAGGCCTACACCGGGGAGCTGTTTTTT.

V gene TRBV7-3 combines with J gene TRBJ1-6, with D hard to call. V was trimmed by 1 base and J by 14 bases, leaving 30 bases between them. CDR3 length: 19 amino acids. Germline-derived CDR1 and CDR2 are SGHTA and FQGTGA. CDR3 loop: CASSLKAVRRDTPDRALHF. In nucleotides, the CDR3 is TGTGCCAGCAGCTTAAAAGCGGTTAGAAGGGATACCCCGGATAGGGCCCTCCACTTT. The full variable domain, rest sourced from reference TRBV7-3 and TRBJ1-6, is GAGVSQTPSNKVTEKGKYVELRCDPISGHTALYWYRQSLGQGPEFLIYFQGTGAADDSGLPNDRFFAVRPEGSVSTLKIQRTERGDSAVYLCASSLKAVRRDTPDRALHFGNGTRLTVT.

For the CDR3, the DNA is TGTGCCAGCGGCAGGGGTAGGACTGAAGCTTTCTTT. Residues: CASGRGRTEAFF. The chain links TRBV9 to TRBJ1-1, with D tentatively TRBD1 (6 bases). This CDR3 is built from 12 residues. CDR1 and CDR2 (germline): SGDLS, YYNGEE. V was clipped by 7 bases and J by 5 bases, with 12 bases between them.

The CDR3: CASSPRVSYEAFF. The CDR3 nucleotides read TGTGCCAGCAGCCCCAGGGTTAGTTACGAAGCTTTCTTT. This chain links TRBV7-2 with TRBJ1-1; D might be TRBD1 (5 bases). Germline V CDR1 and CDR2: SGHTA, FQGNSA. V lost 5 bases and J lost 8, with 15 bases in between. The CDR3 sequence is 13 residues long.

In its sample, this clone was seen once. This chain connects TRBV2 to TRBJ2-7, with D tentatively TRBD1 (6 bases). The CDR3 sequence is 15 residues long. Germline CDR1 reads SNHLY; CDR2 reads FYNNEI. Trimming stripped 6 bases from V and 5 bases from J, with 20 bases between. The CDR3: CASSQQGPAVDEQYF. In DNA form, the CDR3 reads TGTGCCAGCAGCCAGCAGGGGCCTGCCGTCGACGAGCAGTACTTC.

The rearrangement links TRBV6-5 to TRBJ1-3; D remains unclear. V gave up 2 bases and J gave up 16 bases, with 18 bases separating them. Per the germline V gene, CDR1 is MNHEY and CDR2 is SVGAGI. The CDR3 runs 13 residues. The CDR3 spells CASSYSISGLLYF. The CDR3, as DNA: TGTGCCAGCAGTTACAGCATTAGTGGACTCTTGTATTTT.

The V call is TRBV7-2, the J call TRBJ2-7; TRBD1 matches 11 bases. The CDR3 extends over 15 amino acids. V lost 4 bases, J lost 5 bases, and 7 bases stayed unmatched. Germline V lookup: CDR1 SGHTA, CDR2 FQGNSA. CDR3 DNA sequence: TGTGCCAGCAGCTGGGGGGGGACAGGGGGTAACGAGCAGTACTTC. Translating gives CASSWGGTGGNEQYF.

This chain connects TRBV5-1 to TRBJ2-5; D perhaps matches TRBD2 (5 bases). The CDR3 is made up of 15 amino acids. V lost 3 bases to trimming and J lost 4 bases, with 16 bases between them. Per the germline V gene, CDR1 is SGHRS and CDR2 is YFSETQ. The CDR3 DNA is TGCGCCAGCAGCTCCCCGGAGGAAGAGGCAGAGACCCAGTACTTC. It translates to CASSSPEEEAETQYF.

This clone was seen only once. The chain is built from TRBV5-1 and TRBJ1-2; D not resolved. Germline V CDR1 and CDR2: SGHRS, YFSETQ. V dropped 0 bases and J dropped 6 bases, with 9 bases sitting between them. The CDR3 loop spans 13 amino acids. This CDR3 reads CASSLERRNGYTF. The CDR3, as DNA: TGCGCCAGCAGCTTGGAACGCAGGAATGGCTACACCTTC.

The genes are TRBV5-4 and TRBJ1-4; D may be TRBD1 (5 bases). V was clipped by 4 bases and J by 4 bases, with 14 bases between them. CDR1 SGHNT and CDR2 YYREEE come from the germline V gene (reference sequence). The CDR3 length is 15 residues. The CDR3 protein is CASSPSGVGNEKLFF. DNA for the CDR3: TGTGCCAGCAGCCCGTCGGGGGTGGGTAATGAAAAACTGTTTTTT.

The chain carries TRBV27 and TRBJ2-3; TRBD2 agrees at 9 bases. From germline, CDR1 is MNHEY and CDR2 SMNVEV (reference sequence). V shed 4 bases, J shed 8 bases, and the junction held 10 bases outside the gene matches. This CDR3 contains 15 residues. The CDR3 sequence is CASSYGGRALSTQYF. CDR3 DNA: TGTGCCAGCAGTTATGGCGGGAGGGCGTTAAGTACGCAGTATTTT.

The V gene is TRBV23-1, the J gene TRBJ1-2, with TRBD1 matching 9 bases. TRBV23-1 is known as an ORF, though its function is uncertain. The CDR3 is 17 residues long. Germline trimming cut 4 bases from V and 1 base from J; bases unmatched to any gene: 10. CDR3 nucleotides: TGCGCCAGCAGTCCCCCCCCCGGGACAGGGATTAACTATGGCTACACCTTC. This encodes CASSPPPGTGINYGYTF.

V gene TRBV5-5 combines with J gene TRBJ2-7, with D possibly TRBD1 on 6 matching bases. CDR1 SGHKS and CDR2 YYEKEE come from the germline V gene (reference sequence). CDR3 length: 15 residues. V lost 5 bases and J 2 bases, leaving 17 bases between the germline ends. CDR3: CASRIPGQSTYEQYF. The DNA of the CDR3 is TGTGCCAGCAGAATCCCGGGACAATCGACCTACGAGCAGTACTTC.

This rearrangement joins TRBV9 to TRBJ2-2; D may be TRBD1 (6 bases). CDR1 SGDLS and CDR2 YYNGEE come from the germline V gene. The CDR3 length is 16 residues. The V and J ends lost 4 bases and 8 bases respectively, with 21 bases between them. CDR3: CASSRITGLKGGELFF. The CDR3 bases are TGTGCCAGCAGCCGGATCACAGGGCTCAAAGGGGGGGAGCTGTTTTTT.

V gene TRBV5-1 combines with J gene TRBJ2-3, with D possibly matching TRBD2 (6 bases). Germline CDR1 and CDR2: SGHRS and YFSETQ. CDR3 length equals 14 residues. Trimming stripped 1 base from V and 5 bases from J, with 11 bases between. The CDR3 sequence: CASSLTSYEDTQYF. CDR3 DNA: TGCGCCAGCAGCTTGACTAGCTATGAAGATACGCAGTATTTT.

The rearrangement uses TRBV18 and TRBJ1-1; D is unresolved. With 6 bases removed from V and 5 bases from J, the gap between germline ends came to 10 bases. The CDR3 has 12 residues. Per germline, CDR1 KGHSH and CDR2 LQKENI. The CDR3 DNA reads TGTGCCAGCTCCATCTCGGGTACTGAAGCTTTCTTT. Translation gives CASSISGTEAFF.

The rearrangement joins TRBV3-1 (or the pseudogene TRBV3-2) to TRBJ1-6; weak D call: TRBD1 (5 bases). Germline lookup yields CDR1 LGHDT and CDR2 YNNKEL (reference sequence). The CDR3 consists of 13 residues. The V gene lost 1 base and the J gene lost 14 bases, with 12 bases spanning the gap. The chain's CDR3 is CASSQGGPLALHF. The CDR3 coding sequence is TGTGCCAGCAGCCAAGGGGGCCCCTTGGCCCTCCACTTT.

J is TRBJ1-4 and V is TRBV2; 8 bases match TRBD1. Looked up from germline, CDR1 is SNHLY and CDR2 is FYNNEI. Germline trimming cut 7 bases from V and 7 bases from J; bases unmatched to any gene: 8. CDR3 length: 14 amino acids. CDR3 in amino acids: CASTVQGAREKLFF. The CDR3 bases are TGTGCCAGCACGGTTCAGGGGGCCCGTGAAAAACTGTTTTTT.

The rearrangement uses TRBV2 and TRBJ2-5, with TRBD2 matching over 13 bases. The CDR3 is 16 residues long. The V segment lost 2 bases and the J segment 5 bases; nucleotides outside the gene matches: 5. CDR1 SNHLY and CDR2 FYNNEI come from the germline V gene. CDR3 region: CASSERLAGGGETQYF. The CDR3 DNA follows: TGTGCCAGCAGTGAAAGACTAGCGGGGGGCGGCGAGACCCAGTACTTC.